Sequencing of this TCR beta chain was carried out in a study of T cell changes during pregnancy in multiple sclerosis. This table comes from immunoSEQ multiplex PCR, and its TCRdb copy is limited to in-frame clones, with some not included. The repertoire includes over 9,000 clones, under 85% of them detected once, and roughly 17% sits in the top ten. This CDR3 spans 18 amino acids. CDR1 MNHNS and CDR2 SASEGT come from the germline V gene. V lost 2 bases, J lost 0 bases, and 8 bases stayed unmatched. The specimen comprised CD8+ T cells from peripheral blood mononuclear cells, sampled in the third trimester of pregnancy. The sequence was collected from a female donor in good health, enrolled as a control in a pregnancy study. This chain uses TRBV6-1 with TRBJ1-4; 8 positions match TRBD1. CDR3 sequence reads: CASSEYVGTGATNEKLFF. The CDR3 DNA reads as TGTGCCAGCAGTGAATACGTCGGGACAGGAGCAACTAATGAAAAACTGTTTTTT.